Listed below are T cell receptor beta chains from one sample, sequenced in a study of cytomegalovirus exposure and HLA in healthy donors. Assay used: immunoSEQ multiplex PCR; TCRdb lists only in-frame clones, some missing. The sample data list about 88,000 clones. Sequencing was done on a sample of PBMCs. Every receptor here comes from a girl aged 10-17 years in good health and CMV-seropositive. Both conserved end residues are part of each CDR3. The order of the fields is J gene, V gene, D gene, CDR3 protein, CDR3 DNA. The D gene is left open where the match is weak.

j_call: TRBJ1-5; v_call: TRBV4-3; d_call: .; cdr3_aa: CASSQDVQGDQPQHF; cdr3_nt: TGCGCCAGCAGCCAAGATGTACAGGGAGATCAGCCCCAGCATTTT
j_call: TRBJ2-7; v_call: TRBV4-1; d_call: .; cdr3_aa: CASSQVHRDPREQYF; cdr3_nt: TGCGCCAGCAGCCAAGTCCACAGGGATCCGCGCGAGCAGTACTTC
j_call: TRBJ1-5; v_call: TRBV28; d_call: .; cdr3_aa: CASSSQQGTGPQHF; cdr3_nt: TGTGCCAGCAGCTCCCAACAGGGCACGGGGCCCCAGCATTTT
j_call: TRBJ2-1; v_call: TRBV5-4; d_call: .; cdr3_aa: CASSPGLPSSYNEQFF; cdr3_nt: TGTGCCAGCAGCCCCGGACTGCCTAGCTCCTACAATGAGCAGTTCTTC
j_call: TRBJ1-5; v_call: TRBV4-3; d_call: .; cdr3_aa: CASSQDQGLGQPQHF; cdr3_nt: TGCGCCAGCAGCCAAGATCAGGGTCTGGGACAGCCCCAGCATTTT
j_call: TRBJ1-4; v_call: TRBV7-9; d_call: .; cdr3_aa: CASSSGWGDEKLFF; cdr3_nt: TGTGCCAGCAGCTCCGGGTGGGGAGATGAAAAACTGTTTTTT
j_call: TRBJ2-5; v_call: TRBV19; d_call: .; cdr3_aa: CASRARGEETQYF; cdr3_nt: TGTGCCAGTAGGGCCAGGGGAGAAGAGACCCAGTACTTC
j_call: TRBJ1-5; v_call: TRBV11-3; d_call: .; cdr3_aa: CASSLGVGAGQPQHF; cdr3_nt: TGTGCCAGCAGCTTAGGGGTTGGGGCAGGTCAGCCCCAGCATTTT
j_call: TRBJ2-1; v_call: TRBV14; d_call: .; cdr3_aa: CASSHRNRNEQFF; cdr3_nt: TGTGCCAGCAGCCACCGTAACAGGAATGAGCAGTTCTTC
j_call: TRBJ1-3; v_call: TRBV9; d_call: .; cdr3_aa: CASSVRSSGNTIYF; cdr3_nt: TGTGCCAGCAGCGTAAGGAGCTCTGGAAACACCATATATTTT
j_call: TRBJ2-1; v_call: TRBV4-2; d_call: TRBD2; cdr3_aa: CASSQETSTAYNEQFF; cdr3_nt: TGTGCCAGCAGCCAAGAGACTAGCACTGCCTACAATGAGCAGTTCTTC
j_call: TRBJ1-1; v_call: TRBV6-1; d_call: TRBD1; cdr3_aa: CASSPRQGATEAFF; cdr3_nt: TGTGCCAGCAGCCCAAGACAGGGGGCTACTGAAGCTTTCTTT
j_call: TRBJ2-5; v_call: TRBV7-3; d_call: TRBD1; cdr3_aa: CASSPRQGAGETQYF; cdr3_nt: TGTGCCAGCAGCCCACGACAGGGGGCGGGAGAGACCCAGTACTTC
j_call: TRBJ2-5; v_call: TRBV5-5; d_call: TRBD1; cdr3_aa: CASSLGQGVGQETQYF; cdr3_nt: TGTGCCAGCAGCTTGGGACAGGGGGTGGGACAAGAGACCCAGTACTTC
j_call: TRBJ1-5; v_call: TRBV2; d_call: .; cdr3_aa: CASSVDPEGNQPQHF; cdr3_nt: TGTGCCAGCAGTGTCGACCCGGAGGGCAATCAGCCCCAGCATTTT
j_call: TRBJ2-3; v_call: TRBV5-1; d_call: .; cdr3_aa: CASSLASSGTDTQYF; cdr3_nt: TGCGCCAGCAGCTTGGCCTCTAGCGGCACAGATACGCAGTATTTT
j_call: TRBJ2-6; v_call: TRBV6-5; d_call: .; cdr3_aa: CASSYGGRTGANVLTF; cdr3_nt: TGTGCCAGCAGTTACGGAGGGAGAACTGGGGCCAACGTCCTGACTTTC
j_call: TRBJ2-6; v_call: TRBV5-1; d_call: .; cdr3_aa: CASSLGVQTGANVLTF; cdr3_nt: TGCGCCAGCAGCTTAGGAGTCCAGACTGGGGCCAACGTCCTGACTTTC
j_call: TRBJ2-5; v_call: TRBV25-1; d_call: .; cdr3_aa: CASSVWGSKETQYF; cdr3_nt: TGTGCCAGCAGTGTTTGGGGCAGCAAAGAGACCCAGTACTTC
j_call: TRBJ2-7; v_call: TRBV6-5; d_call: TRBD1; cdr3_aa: CASSYSPGQTYEQYF; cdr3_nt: TGTGCCAGCAGTTACTCTCCGGGACAGACCTACGAGCAGTACTTC
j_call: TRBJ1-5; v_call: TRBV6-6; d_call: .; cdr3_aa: CASSYPAYSNQPQHF; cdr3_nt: TGTGCCAGCAGTTATCCAGCGTATAGCAATCAGCCCCAGCATTTT
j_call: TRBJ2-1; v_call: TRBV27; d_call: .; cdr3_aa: CASSLPSKEQFF; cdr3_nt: TGTGCCAGCAGTCTACCTAGCAAGGAGCAGTTCTTC
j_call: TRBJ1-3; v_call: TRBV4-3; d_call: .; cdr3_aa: CASSQDRGNGNTIYF; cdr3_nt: TGCGCCAGCAGCCAAGATAGGGGGAATGGAAACACCATATATTTT
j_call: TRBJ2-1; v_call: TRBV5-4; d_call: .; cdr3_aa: CASSLDSSYNEQFF; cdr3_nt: TGTGCCAGCAGCTTGGATAGCTCCTACAATGAGCAGTTCTTC
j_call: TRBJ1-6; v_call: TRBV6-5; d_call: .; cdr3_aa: CASKRGDRASPLHF; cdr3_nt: TGTGCCAGCAAACGGGGGGATCGGGCCTCACCCCTCCACTTT
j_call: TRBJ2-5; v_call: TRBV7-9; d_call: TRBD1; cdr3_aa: CASRGGGQGLRGTQYF; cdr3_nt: TGTGCCAGCAGGGGAGGGGGACAGGGTTTAAGAGGGACCCAGTACTTC
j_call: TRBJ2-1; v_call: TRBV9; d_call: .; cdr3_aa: CASSVARGTYNEQFF; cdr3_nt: TGTGCCAGCAGCGTAGCTCGGGGAACCTACAATGAGCAGTTCTTC
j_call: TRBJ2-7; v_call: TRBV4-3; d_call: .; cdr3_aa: CASSQARGSYEQYF; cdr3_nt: TGCGCCAGCAGCCAAGCCAGGGGATCCTACGAGCAGTACTTC
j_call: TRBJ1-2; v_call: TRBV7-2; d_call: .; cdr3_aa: CASSLKGQSNYGYTF; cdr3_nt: TGTGCCAGCAGCTTAAAAGGACAGTCTAACTATGGCTACACCTTC
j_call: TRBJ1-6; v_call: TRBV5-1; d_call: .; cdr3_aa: CASSLGGLGDGASSPLHF; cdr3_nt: TGCGCCAGCAGCCTTGGGGGCCTGGGGGATGGTGCTAGTTCACCCCTCCACTTT
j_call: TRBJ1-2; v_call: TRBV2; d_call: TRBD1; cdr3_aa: CASSVTWDRGLREDYGYTF; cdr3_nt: TGTGCCAGCAGTGTTACTTGGGACAGGGGGCTTCGAGAGGACTATGGCTACACCTTC
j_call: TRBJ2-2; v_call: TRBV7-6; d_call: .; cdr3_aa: CASSSSYRDTLANTGELFF; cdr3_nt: TGTGCCAGCAGCTCCTCATACCGGGACACACTAGCGAACACCGGGGAGCTGTTTTTT
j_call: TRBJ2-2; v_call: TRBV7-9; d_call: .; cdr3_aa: CASSLSLTGELFF; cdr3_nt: TGTGCCAGCAGCTTATCGTTAACCGGGGAGCTGTTTTTT
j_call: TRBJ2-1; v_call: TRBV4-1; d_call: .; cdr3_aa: CASSHPHRDIDNEQFF; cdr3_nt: TGCGCCAGCAGCCACCCCCACCGGGACATCGACAATGAGCAGTTCTTC
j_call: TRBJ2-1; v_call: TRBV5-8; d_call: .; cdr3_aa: CASSSAVGASSYNEQFF; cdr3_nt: TGTGCCAGCAGCTCAGCAGTGGGCGCGAGCTCCTACAATGAGCAGTTCTTC
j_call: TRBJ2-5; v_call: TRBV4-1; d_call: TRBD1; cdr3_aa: CASSIRQGQETQYF; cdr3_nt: TGCGCCAGCAGCATCCGACAGGGCCAAGAGACCCAGTACTTC
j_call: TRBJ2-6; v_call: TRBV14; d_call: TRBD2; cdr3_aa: CASSPPGGAGANVLTF; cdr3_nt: TGTGCCAGCAGCCCTCCGGGAGGGGCTGGGGCCAACGTCCTGACTTTC
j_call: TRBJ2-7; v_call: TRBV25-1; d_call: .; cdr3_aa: CASSEFSGQDNEQYF; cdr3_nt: TGTGCCAGCAGTGAATTCAGCGGCCAAGACAACGAGCAGTACTTC
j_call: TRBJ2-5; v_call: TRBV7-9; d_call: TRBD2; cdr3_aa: CASSLTSGGRETQYF; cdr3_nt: TGTGCCAGCAGCTTGACTAGCGGGGGGCGGGAGACCCAGTACTTC
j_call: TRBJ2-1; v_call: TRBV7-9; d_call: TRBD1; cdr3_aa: CASSLVSRGNEQFF; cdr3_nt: TGTGCCAGCAGCTTAGTTTCCAGGGGGAATGAGCAGTTCTTC
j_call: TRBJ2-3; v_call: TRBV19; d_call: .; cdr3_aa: CASSDGGRKDTQYF; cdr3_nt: TGTGCCAGTAGCGACGGGGGGCGCAAAGATACGCAGTATTTT
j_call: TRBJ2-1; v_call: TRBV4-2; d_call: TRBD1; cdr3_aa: CASSQERQGYNEQFF; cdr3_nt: TGTGCCAGCAGCCAAGAGAGACAGGGATACAATGAGCAGTTCTTC
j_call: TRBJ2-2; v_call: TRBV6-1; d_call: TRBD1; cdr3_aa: CASSENRGLAGELFF; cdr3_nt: TGTGCCAGCAGTGAAAACAGGGGGCTCGCCGGGGAGCTGTTTTTT
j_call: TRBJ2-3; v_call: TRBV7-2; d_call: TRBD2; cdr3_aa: CASSLVKVVGGASTDTQYF; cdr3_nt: TGTGCCAGCAGCTTAGTAAAGGTGGTCGGGGGGGCCTCCACAGATACGCAGTATTTT
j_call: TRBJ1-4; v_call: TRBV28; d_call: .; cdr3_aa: CASSLSGVEEKLFF; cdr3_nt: TGTGCCAGCAGTTTATCAGGGGTCGAGGAAAAACTGTTTTTT
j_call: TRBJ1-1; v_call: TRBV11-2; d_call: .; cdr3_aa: CASSVTFLGRSSAFF; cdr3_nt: TGTGCCAGCAGCGTGACGTTCCTCGGGAGGTCGTCAGCTTTCTTT
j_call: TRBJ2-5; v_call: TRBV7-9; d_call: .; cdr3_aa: CASSRAVGGREETQYF; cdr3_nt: TGTGCCAGCAGCCGGGCGGTCGGGGGGCGGGAAGAGACCCAGTACTTC
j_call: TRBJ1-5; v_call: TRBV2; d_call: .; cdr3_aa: CASGGQSNQPQHF; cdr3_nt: TGTGCCAGCGGAGGACAGAGCAATCAGCCCCAGCATTTT
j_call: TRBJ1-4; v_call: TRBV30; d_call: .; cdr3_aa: CAWTRTNEKLFF; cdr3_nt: TGTGCCTGGACTAGGACAAATGAAAAACTGTTTTTT